This TCR beta chain was identified during a study of control samples from healthy donors and cancer patients. V lost 5 bases and J 6 bases, leaving 9 bases between the germline ends. CDR3 length: 12 residues. CDR1 SGHDT and CDR2 YYEEEE come from the germline V gene. Generated by immunoSEQ multiplex PCR, the TCRdb table keeps only in-frame clones and is missing some. Among 150,000 to 200,000 clones listed, around nine tenths were seen once. Specimen: blood. This chain links TRBV5-6 with TRBJ2-1, with D perhaps matching TRBD1 (6 bases). The receptor was derived from a man aged 25-40 years in good health. This CDR3 reads CASRSQGNEQFF. CDR3 nucleotides: TGTGCCAGCAGATCACAGGGCAATGAGCAGTTCTTC. The full variable domain, with the rest looked up from reference TRBV5-6 and TRBJ2-1, is DAGVTQSPTHLIKTRGQQVTLRCSPKSGHDTVSWYQQALGQGPQFIFQYYEEEERQRGNFPDRFSGHQFPNYSSELNVNALLLGDSALYLCASRSQGNEQFFGPGTRLTVL.